This T cell receptor (beta chain) was captured in a study of post-analysis software for immune sequencing data. This clonotype was picked up many times. The antigen remains undetermined. The CDR3 consists of 15 residues. CDR1 and CDR2 (germline): SNHLY, FYNNEI. V shed 0 bases and J shed 4 bases, with 10 bases lying between them. General study results and limits: In patients, TRBV5-6, TRBV5-1 and TRBV20-1 belonged to 4 or 5 TRBV segments found more frequently than in controls.

Libraries were made from TCR beta cDNA, and they carried unique molecular identifiers. MiXCR, applied by TCRdb to the PCR reads, yields one record per CDR3 protein. The sample records around 250,000 distinct CDR3 sequences, 35% to 40% being singletons. The receptor comes from a girl aged 5 to 17 with multiple sclerosis. The sequenced sample consisted of blood. The chain combines TRBV2 with TRBJ1-5, with D maybe TRBD1 (5 bases). CDR3 loop: CASSEAGDPNQPQHF. CDR3 coding DNA: TGTGCCAGCAGTGAAGCTGGGGACCCAAATCAGCCCCAGCATTTT. Based on the CDR3 plus reference TRBV2 and TRBJ1-5, the full variable domain is EPEVTQTPSHQVTQMGQEVILRCVPISNHLYFYWYRQILGQKVEFLVSFYNNEISEKSEIFDDQFSVERPDGSNFTLKIRSTKLEDSAMYFCASSEAGDPNQPQHFGDGTRLSIL.